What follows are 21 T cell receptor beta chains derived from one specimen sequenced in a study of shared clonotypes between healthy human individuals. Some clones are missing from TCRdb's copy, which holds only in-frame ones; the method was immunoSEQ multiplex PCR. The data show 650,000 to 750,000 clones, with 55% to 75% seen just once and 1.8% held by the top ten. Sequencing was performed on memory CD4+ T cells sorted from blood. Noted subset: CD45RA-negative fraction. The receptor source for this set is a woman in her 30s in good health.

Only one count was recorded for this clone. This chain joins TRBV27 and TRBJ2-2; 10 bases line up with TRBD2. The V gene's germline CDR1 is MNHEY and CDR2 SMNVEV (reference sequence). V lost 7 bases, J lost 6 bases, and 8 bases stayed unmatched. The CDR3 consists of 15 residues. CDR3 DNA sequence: TGTGCCAGCACCCCGCTAGCGGGAGCGGCCGGGGAGCTGTTTTTT. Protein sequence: CASTPLAGAAGELFF.

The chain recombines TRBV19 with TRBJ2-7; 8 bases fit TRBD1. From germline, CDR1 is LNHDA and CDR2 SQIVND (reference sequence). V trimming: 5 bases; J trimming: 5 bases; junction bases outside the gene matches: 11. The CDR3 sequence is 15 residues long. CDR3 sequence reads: CASSVQGAKGHEQYF. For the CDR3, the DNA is TGTGCCAGTAGTGTTCAGGGGGCAAAGGGGCACGAGCAGTACTTC.

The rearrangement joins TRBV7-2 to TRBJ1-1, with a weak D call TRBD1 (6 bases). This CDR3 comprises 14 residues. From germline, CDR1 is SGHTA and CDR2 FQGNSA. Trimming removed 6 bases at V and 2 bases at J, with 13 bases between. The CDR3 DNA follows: TGTGCCAGCAGTCGAAAGACAGGAAACACTGAAGCTTTCTTT. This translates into CASSRKTGNTEAFF.

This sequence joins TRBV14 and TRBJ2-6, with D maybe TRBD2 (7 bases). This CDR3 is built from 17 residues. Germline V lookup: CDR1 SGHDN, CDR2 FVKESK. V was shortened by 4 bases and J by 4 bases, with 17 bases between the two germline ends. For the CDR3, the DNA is TGTGCCAGCAGCCGTCGGGGGGCGCTATTGGGGGCCAACGTCCTGACTTTC. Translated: CASSRRGALLGANVLTF.

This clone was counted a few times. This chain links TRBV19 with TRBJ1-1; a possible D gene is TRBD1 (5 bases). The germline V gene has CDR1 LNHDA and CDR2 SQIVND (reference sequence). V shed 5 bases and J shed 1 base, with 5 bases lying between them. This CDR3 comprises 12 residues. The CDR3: CASSDRNTEAFF. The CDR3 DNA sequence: TGTGCCAGTAGTGACAGGAACACTGAAGCTTTCTTT.

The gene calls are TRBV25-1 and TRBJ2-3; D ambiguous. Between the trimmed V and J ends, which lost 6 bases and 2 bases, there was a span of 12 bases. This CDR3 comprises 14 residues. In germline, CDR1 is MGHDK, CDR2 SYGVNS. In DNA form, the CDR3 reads TGTGCCAGCAGAGCTGCGCTGGCCACAGATACGCAGTATTTT. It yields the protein CASRAALATDTQYF.

The CDR3 nucleotides read TGTGCCAGTAGCACGGACCCCCCAGATACGCAGTATTTT. Protein sequence: CASSTDPPDTQYF. This sequence joins TRBV19 and TRBJ2-3; D remains unclear. CDR3 length: 13 amino acids. The germline gives CDR1 LNHDA, CDR2 SQIVND (reference sequence). V was trimmed by 6 bases and J by 4 bases, leaving 11 bases between them.

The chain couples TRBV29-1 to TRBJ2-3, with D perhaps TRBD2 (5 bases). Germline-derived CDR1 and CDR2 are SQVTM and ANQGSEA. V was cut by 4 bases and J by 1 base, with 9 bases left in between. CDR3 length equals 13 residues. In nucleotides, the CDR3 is TGCAGCGTTGCGGGGTCTCGCACAGATACGCAGTATTTT. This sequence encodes CSVAGSRTDTQYF.

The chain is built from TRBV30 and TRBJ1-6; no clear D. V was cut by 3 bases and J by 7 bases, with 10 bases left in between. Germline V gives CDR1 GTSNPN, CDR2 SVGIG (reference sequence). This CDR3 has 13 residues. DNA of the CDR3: TGTGCCTGGAGAGGTCGAGGCAATTCACCCCTCCACTTT. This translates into CAWRGRGNSPLHF.

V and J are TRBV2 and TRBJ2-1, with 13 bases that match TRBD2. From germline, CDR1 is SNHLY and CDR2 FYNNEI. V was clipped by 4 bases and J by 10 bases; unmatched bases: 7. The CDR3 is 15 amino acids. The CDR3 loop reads CASSARTSGRGEQFF. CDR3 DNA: TGTGCCAGCAGTGCCCGGACTAGCGGGAGAGGCGAGCAGTTCTTC.

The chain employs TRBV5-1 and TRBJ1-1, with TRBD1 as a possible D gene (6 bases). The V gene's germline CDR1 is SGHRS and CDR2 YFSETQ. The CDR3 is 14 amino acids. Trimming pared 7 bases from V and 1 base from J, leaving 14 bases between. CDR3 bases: TGCGCCAGCCGGTTGGGGGCTGCGAACACTGAAGCTTTCTTT. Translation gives CASRLGAANTEAFF. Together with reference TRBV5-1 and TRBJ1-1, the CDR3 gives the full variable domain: KAGVTQTPRYLIKTRGQQVTLSCSPISGHRSVSWYQQTPGQGLQFLFEYFSETQRNKGNFPGRFSGRQFSNSRSEMNVSTLELGDSALYLCASRLGAANTEAFFGQGTRLTVV.

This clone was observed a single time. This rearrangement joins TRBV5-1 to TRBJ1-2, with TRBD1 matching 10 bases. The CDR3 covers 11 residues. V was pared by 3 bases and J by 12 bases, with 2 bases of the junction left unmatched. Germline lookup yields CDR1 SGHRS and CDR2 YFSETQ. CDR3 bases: TGCGCCAGCAGCTCTGGACAGGGGGACACCTTC. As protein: CASSSGQGDTF.

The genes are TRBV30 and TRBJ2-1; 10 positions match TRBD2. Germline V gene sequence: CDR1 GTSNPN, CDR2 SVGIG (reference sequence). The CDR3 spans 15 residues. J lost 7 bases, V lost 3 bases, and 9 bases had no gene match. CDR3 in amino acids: CAWSEGLAWGNEQFF. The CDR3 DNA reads TGTGCCTGGAGCGAGGGACTAGCGTGGGGGAATGAGCAGTTCTTC.

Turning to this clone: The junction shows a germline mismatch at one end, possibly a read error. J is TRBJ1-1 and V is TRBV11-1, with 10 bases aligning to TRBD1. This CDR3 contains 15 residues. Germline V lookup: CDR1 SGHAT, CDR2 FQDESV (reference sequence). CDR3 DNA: TGTGCCAGCAGCTCGTTTGGACAGGGGGTTACTTCAGGGGTCTTT. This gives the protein CASSSFGQGVTSGVF.

The CDR3 loop is CASSLSGTGMRNTQYF. The CDR3 region has the DNA TGTGCCAGCAGCTTGTCCGGGACAGGGATGAGGAATACGCAGTATTTT. The J gene is TRBJ2-3, the V gene TRBV7-8; TRBD1 agrees at 9 bases. Trimming removed 3 bases from V and 7 bases from J; junction bases left unmatched: 11. This CDR3 spans 16 amino acids. CDR1 is SGHVS, CDR2 FQNEAQ, per germline.

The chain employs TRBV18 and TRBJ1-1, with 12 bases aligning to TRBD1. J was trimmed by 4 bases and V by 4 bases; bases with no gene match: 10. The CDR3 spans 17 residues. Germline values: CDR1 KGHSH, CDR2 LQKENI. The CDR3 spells CASSRLGQGAFSTEAFF. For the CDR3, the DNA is TGTGCCAGCTCACGCTTGGGACAGGGGGCCTTCAGCACTGAAGCTTTCTTT.

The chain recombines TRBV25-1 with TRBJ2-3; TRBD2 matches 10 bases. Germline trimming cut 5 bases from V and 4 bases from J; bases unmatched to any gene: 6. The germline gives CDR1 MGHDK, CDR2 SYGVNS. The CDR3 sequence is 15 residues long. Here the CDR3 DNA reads TGTGCCAGCAGTCCTCAGCGGGAGGGCGCAGATACGCAGTATTTT. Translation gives CASSPQREGADTQYF. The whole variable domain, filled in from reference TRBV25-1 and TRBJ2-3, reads EADIYQTPRYLVIGTGKKITLECSQTMGHDKMYWYQQDPGMELHLIHYSYGVNSTEKGDLSSESTVSRIRTEHFPLTLESARPSHTSQYLCASSPQREGADTQYFGPGTRLTVL.

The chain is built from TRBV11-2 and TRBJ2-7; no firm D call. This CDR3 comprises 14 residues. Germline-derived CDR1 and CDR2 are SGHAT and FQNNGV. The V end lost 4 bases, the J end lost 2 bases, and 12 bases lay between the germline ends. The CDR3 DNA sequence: TGTGCCAGCAGCTCCGTCGGATTCCCCTACGAGCAGTACTTC. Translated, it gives CASSSVGFPYEQYF.

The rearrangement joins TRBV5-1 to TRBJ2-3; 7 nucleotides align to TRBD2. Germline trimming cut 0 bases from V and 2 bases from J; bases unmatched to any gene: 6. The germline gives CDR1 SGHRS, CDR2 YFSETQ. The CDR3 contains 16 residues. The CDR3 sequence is CASSLAPGLNTDTQYF. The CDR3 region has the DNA TGCGCCAGCAGCTTGGCGCCGGGACTAAACACAGATACGCAGTATTTT.

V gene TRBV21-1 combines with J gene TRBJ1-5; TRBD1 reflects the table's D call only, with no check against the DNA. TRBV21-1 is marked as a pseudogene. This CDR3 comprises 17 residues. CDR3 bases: TGTGCCAGCAGCAGAGACAGGGGGGGCCCTAGCAATCAGCCCCAGCATTTT. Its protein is CASSRDRGGPSNQPQHF.

This CDR3 reads CAISPLWTSGAAGEQYF. The CDR3 nucleotides read TGTGCCATATCACCTCTTTGGACTAGCGGGGCTGCGGGTGAGCAGTACTTC. This chain connects TRBV10-3 to TRBJ2-7; 12 bases map to TRBD2. V lost 9 bases, J lost 7 bases, and 19 bases stayed unmatched. From germline, CDR1 is ENHRY and CDR2 SYGVKD. This CDR3 is built from 17 residues.